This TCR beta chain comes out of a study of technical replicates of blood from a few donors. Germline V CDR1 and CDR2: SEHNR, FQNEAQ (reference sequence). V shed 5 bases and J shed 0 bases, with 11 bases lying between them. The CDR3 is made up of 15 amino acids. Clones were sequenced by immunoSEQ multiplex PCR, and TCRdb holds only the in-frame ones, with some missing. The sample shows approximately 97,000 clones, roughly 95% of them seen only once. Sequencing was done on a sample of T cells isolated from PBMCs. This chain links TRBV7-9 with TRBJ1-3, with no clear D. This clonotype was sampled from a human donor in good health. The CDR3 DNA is TGTGCCAGCAGCCTAGACTTACTCTCTGGAAACACCATATATTTT. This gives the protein CASSLDLLSGNTIYF.